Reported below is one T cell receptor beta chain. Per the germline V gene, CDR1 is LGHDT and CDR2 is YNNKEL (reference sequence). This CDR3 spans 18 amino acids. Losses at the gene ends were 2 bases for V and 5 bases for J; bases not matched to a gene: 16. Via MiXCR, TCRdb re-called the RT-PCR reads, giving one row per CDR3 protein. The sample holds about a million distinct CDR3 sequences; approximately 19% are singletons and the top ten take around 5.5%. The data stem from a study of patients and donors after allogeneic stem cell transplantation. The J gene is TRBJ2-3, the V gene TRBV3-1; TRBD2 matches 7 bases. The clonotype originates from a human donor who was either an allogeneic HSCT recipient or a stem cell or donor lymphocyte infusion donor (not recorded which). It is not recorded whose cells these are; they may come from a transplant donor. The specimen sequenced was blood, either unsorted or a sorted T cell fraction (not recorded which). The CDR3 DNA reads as TGTGCCAGCAGCCAATTCGTCCAGCGGGCTGGGGAGGGAGATACGCAGTATTTT. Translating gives CASSQFVQRAGEGDTQYF.